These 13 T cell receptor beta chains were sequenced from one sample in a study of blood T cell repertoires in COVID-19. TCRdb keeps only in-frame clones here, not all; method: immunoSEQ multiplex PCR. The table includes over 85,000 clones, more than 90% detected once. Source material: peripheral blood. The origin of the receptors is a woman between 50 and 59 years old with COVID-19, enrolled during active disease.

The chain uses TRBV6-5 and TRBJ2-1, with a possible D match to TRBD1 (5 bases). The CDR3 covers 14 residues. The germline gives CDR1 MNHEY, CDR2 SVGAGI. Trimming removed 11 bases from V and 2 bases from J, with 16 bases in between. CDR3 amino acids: CACSLSRAYNEQFF. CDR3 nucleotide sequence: TGTGCCTGTTCTCTTAGCAGGGCCTACAATGAGCAGTTCTTC.

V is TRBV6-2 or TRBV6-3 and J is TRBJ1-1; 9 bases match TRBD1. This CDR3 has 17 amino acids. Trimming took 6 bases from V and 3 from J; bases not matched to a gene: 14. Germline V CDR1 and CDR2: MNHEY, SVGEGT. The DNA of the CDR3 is TGTGCCAGCAGCCCACGGGGATATCGGACAGGGGACACTGAAGCTTTCTTT. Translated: CASSPRGYRTGDTEAFF.

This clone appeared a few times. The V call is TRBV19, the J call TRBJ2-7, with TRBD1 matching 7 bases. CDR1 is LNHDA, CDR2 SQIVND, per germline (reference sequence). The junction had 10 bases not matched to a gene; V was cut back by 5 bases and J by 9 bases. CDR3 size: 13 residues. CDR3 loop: CASSPTIRDRQYF. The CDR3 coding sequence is TGTGCCAGTAGTCCCACAATCCGGGACAGGCAGTACTTC. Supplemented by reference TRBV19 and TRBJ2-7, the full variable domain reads DGGITQSPKYLFRKEGQNVTLSCEQNLNHDAMYWYRQDPGQGLRLIYYSQIVNDFQKGDIAEGYSVSREKKESFPLTVTSAQKNPTAFYLCASSPTIRDRQYFGPGTRLTVT.

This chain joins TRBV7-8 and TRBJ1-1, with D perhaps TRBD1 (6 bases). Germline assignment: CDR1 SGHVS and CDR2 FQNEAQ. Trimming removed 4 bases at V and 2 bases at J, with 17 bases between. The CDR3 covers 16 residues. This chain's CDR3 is CASSSQTGTLNTEAFF. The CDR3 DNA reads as TGTGCCAGCAGCTCCCAAACCGGGACACTAAACACTGAAGCTTTCTTT.

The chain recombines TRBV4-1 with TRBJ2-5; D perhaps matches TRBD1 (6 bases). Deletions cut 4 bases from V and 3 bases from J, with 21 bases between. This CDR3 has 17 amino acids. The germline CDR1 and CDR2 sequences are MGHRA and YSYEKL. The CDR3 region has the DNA TGCGCCAGCAGCCTCATGGGCGTGGACAGCGTAAAAGAGACCCAGTACTTC. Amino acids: CASSLMGVDSVKETQYF.

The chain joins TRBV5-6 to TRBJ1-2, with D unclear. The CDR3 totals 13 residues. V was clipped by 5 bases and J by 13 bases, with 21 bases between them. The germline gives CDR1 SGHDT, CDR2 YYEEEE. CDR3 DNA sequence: TGTGCCAGCAGTTACTCAGCACGCCGGGAGGCCACCTTC. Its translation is CASSYSARREATF.

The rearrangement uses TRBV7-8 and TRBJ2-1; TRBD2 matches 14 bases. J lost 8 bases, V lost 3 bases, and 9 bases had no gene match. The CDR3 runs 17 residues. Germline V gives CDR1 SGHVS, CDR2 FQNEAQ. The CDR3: CASSLGTSGGRWDEQFF. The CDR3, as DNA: TGTGCCAGCAGCTTGGGGACTAGCGGGGGACGATGGGATGAGCAGTTCTTC.

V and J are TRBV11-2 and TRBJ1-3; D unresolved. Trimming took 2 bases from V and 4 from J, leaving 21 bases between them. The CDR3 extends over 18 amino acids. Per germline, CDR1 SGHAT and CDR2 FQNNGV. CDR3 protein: CASSLSRGGKSGGNTIYF. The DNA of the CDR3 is TGTGCCAGCAGCTTATCCCGGGGAGGGAAAAGTGGGGGAAACACCATATATTTT.

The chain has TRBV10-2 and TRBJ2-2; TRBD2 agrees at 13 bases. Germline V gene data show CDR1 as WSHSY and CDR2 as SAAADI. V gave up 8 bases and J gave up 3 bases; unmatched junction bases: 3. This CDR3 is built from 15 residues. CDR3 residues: CASGGLAGDTGELFF. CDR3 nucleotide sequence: TGCGCCAGCGGCGGACTAGCGGGGGACACCGGGGAGCTGTTTTTT.

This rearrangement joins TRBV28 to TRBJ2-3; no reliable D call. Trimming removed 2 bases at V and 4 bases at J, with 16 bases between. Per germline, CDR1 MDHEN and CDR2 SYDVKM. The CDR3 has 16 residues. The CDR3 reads CASSLPLLNVADTQYF. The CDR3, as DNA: TGTGCCAGCAGTTTACCCCTACTGAATGTCGCAGATACGCAGTATTTT.

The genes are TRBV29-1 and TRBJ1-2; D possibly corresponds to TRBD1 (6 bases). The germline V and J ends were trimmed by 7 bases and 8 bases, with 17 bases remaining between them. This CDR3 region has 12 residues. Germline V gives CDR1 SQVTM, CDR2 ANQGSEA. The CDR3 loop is CSASDGGSGYTF. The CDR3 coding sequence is TGCAGCGCCTCGGATGGGGGCAGCGGCTACACCTTC.

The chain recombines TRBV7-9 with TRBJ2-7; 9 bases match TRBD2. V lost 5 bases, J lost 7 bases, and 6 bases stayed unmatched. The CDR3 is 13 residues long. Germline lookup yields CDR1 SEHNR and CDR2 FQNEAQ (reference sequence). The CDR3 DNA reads TGTGCCAGCAGCACCGGGACTAGCTGGGAGCAGTACTTC. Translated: CASSTGTSWEQYF.

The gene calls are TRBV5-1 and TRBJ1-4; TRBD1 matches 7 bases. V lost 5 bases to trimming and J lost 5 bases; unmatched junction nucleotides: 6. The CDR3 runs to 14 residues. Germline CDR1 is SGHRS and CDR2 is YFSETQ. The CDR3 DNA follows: TGCGCCAGCAGTTCCGGGACAGTGAATGAAAAACTGTTTTTT. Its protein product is CASSSGTVNEKLFF. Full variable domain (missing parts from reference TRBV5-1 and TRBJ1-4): KAGVTQTPRYLIKTRGQQVTLSCSPISGHRSVSWYQQTPGQGLQFLFEYFSETQRNKGNFPGRFSGRQFSNSRSEMNVSTLELGDSALYLCASSSGTVNEKLFFGSGTQLSVL.